This TCR beta chain came from a study of blood T cell repertoires in COVID-19. For the study at large: The United States, Italy and Spain were the sources of the acute and convalescent COVID-19 samples. Nucleic acid was either cDNA or gDNA, and it came from T cells, B-cell-depleted T cells, or PBMCs.

TCRdb's copy holds only in-frame clones and misses some; the assay was immunoSEQ multiplex PCR. The table includes roughly 180,000 clones, approximately 79% detected once. This CDR3 has 14 amino acids. Trimming cost V 3 bases and J 0 bases, with 5 bases left between them. CDR1 is SGHVS and CDR2 is FQNEAQ in the germline V gene. The receptor was isolated from a man in his fifties or sixties with active or convalescent COVID-19. Specimen: peripheral blood. This chain joins TRBV7-8 and TRBJ2-2; D unclear. The CDR3 spells CASSFRSNTGELFF. CDR3 sequence (DNA): TGTGCCAGCAGCTTCCGTTCGAACACCGGGGAGCTGTTTTTT. The full variable domain, rest sourced from reference TRBV7-8 and TRBJ2-2, is GAGVSQSPRYKVAKRGQDVALRCDPISGHVSLFWYQQALGQGPEFLTYFQNEAQLDKSGLPSDRFFAERPEGSVSTLKIQRTQQEDSAVYLCASSFRSNTGELFFGEGSRLTVL.